The 32 T cell receptor beta chains given below trace back to one sample, sequenced in a study of patients and donors after allogeneic stem cell transplantation. TCRdb analysed the RT-PCR reads with MiXCR anew, one entry per CDR3 protein. The sample consists of about 960,000 distinct CDR3 sequences, around 17% of them appearing once. The sequencing input was blood, either unsorted or a sorted T cell fraction (not recorded which). The receptor source for this set is a human donor who was either an allogeneic HSCT recipient or a stem cell or donor lymphocyte infusion donor (not recorded which). It is not recorded whose cells these are; they may come from a transplant donor.

This clonotype appeared a few times. The gene calls are TRBV20-1 and TRBJ2-7; 12 nucleotides agree with TRBD2. The CDR3 spans 14 residues. Germline V gene data show CDR1 as DFQATT and CDR2 as SNEGSKA (reference sequence). J was trimmed by 5 bases and V by 6 bases; bases with no gene match: 8. The CDR3 spells CSAPWTSGINEQYF. The CDR3 bases are TGCAGTGCCCCCTGGACTAGCGGGATAAACGAGCAGTACTTC.

In its sample, this clonotype was seen a few times. The J gene is TRBJ2-7, the V gene TRBV5-6; 7 bases fit TRBD2. The CDR3 runs to 13 residues. Looked up from germline, CDR1 is SGHDT and CDR2 is YYEEEE. V shed 3 bases, J shed 5 bases, and the junction held 5 bases outside the gene matches. CDR3 sequence: CASSSAGRNEQYF. The CDR3 DNA sequence: TGTGCCAGCAGCTCCGCCGGGAGGAACGAGCAGTACTTC. Variable domain in full (rest from reference TRBV5-6 and TRBJ2-7): DAGVTQSPTHLIKTRGQQVTLRCSPKSGHDTVSWYQQALGQGPQFIFQYYEEEERQRGNFPDRFSGHQFPNYSSELNVNALLLGDSALYLCASSSAGRNEQYFGPGTRLTVT.

This clonotype was seen a handful of times. The chain recombines TRBV6-5 with TRBJ1-2, with 10 bases that match TRBD1. CDR3 length equals 16 residues. The junction had 7 bases not matched to a gene; V was cut back by 2 bases and J by 4 bases. CDR1 and CDR2 (germline): MNHEY, SVGAGI. The CDR3 nucleotides read TGTGCCAGCAGTTACCACCGGGACAGGGGCCCCTATGGCTACACCTTC. Translation gives CASSYHRDRGPYGYTF.

This rearrangement joins TRBV2 to TRBJ1-5, with TRBD1 identical over 8 bases. The germline CDR1 and CDR2 sequences are SNHLY and FYNNEI. This CDR3 is 19 amino acids long. J lost 4 bases, V lost 4 bases, and 18 bases had no gene match. The CDR3 loop is CASSGGTGGDRGRNQPQHF. CDR3 DNA: TGTGCCAGCAGTGGGGGGACCGGAGGTGACAGGGGACGGAATCAGCCCCAGCATTTT. Using reference TRBV2 and TRBJ1-5 for the parts outside the CDR3, the full variable domain is EPEVTQTPSHQVTQMGQEVILRCVPISNHLYFYWYRQILGQKVEFLVSFYNNEISEKSEIFDDQFSVERPDGSNFTLKIRSTKLEDSAMYFCASSGGTGGDRGRNQPQHFGDGTRLSIL.

In DNA form, the CDR3 reads TGTGCCAGCAGCCAGACAGGGGGCGCGAATACGCAGTATTTT. Amino acid sequence: CASSQTGGANTQYF. V and J are TRBV7-3 and TRBJ2-3; 10 positions match TRBD1. The CDR3 runs 14 residues. V shed 5 bases and J 7 bases; nucleotides not matched to a gene: 6. CDR1 and CDR2 from the germline V gene are SGHTA and FQGTGA.

The chain couples TRBV24-1 to TRBJ1-2, with TRBD1 identical over 7 bases. CDR1 KGHDR and CDR2 SFDVKD come from the germline V gene. This CDR3 region has 15 residues. V lost 0 bases to trimming and J lost 4 bases; unmatched junction nucleotides: 4. The CDR3 DNA reads TGTGCCACCAGTGATTTGTCGCAGGGGGTCTATGGCTACACCTTC. Protein: CATSDLSQGVYGYTF.

The chain is built from TRBV12-3 or TRBV12-4 and TRBJ2-4; possibly TRBD1 or TRBD2 for D (5 bases each). The CDR3 has 17 residues. Trimming removed 3 bases from V and 1 base from J, with 16 bases in between. The CDR3 nucleotides read TGTGCCAGCAGTTTCCTCCCAGGGAGAGGGGCCAAAAACATTCAGTACTTC. Translation gives CASSFLPGRGAKNIQYF.

This sequence joins TRBV4-3 and TRBJ2-7, with 12 bases identical to TRBD2. The CDR3 is 17 residues long. Germline V gene lookup returns CDR1 LGHNA and CDR2 YSLEER. The V and J ends lost 0 bases and 4 bases, in that order; junction bases with no gene match: 7. The DNA for the CDR3 is TGCGCCAGCAGCCAAGATCGATACCTAGCGGGGGGGTACGAGCAGTACTTC. Amino acid sequence: CASSQDRYLAGGYEQYF.

This chain links TRBV7-9 with TRBJ2-1; 12 positions match TRBD2. Germline trimming cut 5 bases from V and 5 bases from J; bases unmatched to any gene: 10. This CDR3 contains 17 residues. The germline V gene has CDR1 SEHNR and CDR2 FQNEAQ (reference sequence). CDR3 in amino acids: CASSPLLAGGPNNEQFF. In nucleotides, the CDR3 is TGTGCCAGCAGCCCATTACTAGCGGGGGGACCGAACAATGAGCAGTTCTTC. Filled out from reference TRBV7-9 and TRBJ2-1, the complete variable domain reads DTGVSQNPRHKITKRGQNVTFRCDPISEHNRLYWYRQTLGQGPEFLTYFQNEAQLEKSRLLSDRFSAERPKGSFSTLEIQRTEQGDSAMYLCASSPLLAGGPNNEQFFGPGTRLTVL.

The chain uses TRBV4-2 and TRBJ2-3; no firm D call. CDR1 LGHNA and CDR2 YNFKEQ come from the germline V gene. The CDR3 has 14 amino acids. The V end was cut by 4 bases, the J end by 4 bases, with 12 bases between. The CDR3 DNA reads TGTGCCAGCAGCCGGGAACAGCAGGCAGATACGCAGTATTTT. It translates to CASSREQQADTQYF.

This chain links TRBV12-3 or TRBV12-4 with TRBJ1-2; D remains unclear. This CDR3 comprises 16 residues. The ends were cut back, 7 bases at V and 5 bases at J, with 23 bases in the middle. The CDR3 nucleotides are TGTGCCAGCATTCCTCGAGGATCAGCCCGAGGTTATGGCTACACCTTC. This codes for CASIPRGSARGYGYTF.

This clonotype was counted between two and nine times. The CDR3 region is CASSEVGLRGYEQYF. In DNA, the CDR3 is TGTGCCAGCAGTGAAGTAGGGCTCCGAGGCTACGAGCAGTACTTC. This chain joins TRBV6-1 and TRBJ2-7; D is ambiguous. Germline assignment: CDR1 MNHNS and CDR2 SASEGT. V was clipped by 1 base and J by 3 bases, with 13 bases between them. CDR3 length: 15 residues.

There are many counts of this clonotype. J is TRBJ2-1 and V is TRBV7-2; maybe TRBD2 (5 bases). Deletions cut 5 bases from V and 7 bases from J, with 12 bases between. The V gene's germline CDR1 is SGHTA and CDR2 FQGNSA. This CDR3 spans 13 amino acids. Here the CDR3 DNA reads TGTGCCAGCAGCAGGACTTCGTGGAATGAGCAGTTCTTC. This translates into CASSRTSWNEQFF.

This sequence joins TRBV10-3 and TRBJ1-2; no clear D gene. The length of the CDR3 is 14 residues. Germline-derived CDR1 and CDR2 are ENHRY and SYGVKD. Deletions cut 3 bases from V and 8 bases from J, with 16 bases between. DNA for the CDR3: TGTGCCATCAGTGATGATCCCAAATCGTGGGGCTACACCTTC. Its translation: CAISDDPKSWGYTF.

The chain recombines TRBV11-2 with TRBJ2-2; no reliable D call. The CDR3 contains 17 residues. From germline, CDR1 is SGHAT and CDR2 FQNNGV. Trimming took 1 base from V and 5 from J, leaving 17 bases between them. For the CDR3, the DNA is TGTGCCAGCAGCTTAGTATCGGCAGTCTTGGTGACCGGGGAGCTGTTTTTT. Translating it yields CASSLVSAVLVTGELFF.

This clonotype was detected a few times. This chain uses TRBV19 with TRBJ1-1; weak D call: TRBD1 (5 bases). CDR1 and CDR2 (germline): LNHDA, SQIVND (reference sequence). The CDR3 loop spans 14 amino acids. Trimming left V 11 bases short and J 1 base short, with 17 bases between. The CDR3 protein is CAPSRYRPNTEAFF. The CDR3 DNA sequence: TGTGCCCCATCTAGATACAGGCCGAACACTGAAGCTTTCTTT.

V and J are TRBV6-4 and TRBJ2-3; D is perhaps TRBD2 (6 bases). CDR3 size: 15 residues. Germline loops: CDR1 MRHNA, CDR2 SNTAGT. V was trimmed by 2 bases and J by 2 bases, leaving 11 bases between them. The CDR3: CASSDRGGSTDTQYF. The CDR3 DNA reads as TGTGCCAGCAGTGACCGGGGAGGTTCCACAGATACGCAGTATTTT.

The chain combines TRBV10-3 with TRBJ2-1; 8 nucleotides match TRBD2. The CDR3 length is 15 residues. V dropped 1 base and J dropped 8; count of bases not matched to a gene: 7. CDR1 is ENHRY, CDR2 SYGVKD, per germline. The CDR3 nucleotides read TGTGCCATCAGTGAGTGGACTAGCCTCGGGGATGAGCAGTTCTTC. Protein sequence: CAISEWTSLGDEQFF.

The chain is built from TRBV11-2 and TRBJ2-1; D possibly uses TRBD1 or TRBD2 (5 bases each). The germline V gene has CDR1 SGHAT and CDR2 FQNNGV. The V gene lost 5 bases and the J gene lost 9 bases, with 11 bases spanning the gap. The CDR3 length is 12 residues. CDR3: CASSERDLEQFF. The CDR3, as DNA: TGTGCCAGCAGCGAACGGGACCTTGAGCAGTTCTTC.

This clonotype appeared a few times. J is TRBJ1-2 and V is TRBV7-9, with no clear D. Germline values: CDR1 SEHNR, CDR2 FQNEAQ (reference sequence). The V and J ends lost 8 bases and 0 bases respectively, with 10 bases between them. The CDR3 is 13 residues long. In nucleotides, the CDR3 is TGTGCCAGCGGGATGTCAGCTAACTATGGCTACACCTTC. This sequence encodes CASGMSANYGYTF.

This clonotype was counted only a few times. V gene TRBV2 combines with J gene TRBJ1-5, with D unclear. Germline V gives CDR1 SNHLY, CDR2 FYNNEI. The ends were cut back, 7 bases at V and 2 bases at J, with 15 bases in the middle. The CDR3 is 15 residues long. This CDR3 reads CASTSYIRGNQPQHF. The CDR3 coding sequence is TGTGCCAGCACCTCATACATTCGAGGCAATCAGCCCCAGCATTTT.

The V call is TRBV20-1, the J call TRBJ2-4; no clear D gene. V lost 2 bases and J 0 bases, leaving 5 bases between the germline ends. Germline lookup yields CDR1 DFQATT and CDR2 SNEGSKA (reference sequence). The CDR3 spans 13 residues. The CDR3: CSARQRAKNIQYF. DNA for the CDR3: TGCAGTGCTAGACAGAGAGCCAAAAACATTCAGTACTTC.

This clonotype was recorded a few times. This chain uses TRBV2 with TRBJ2-3, with D unresolved. Germline V CDR1 and CDR2: SNHLY, FYNNEI. This CDR3 has 13 residues. The V end was cut by 8 bases, the J end by 8 bases, with 17 bases between. In nucleotides, the CDR3 is TGTGCCAGCGCGGTTGAAGCGCTCTCTACGCAGTATTTT. Translating it yields CASAVEALSTQYF. Supplemented by reference TRBV2 and TRBJ2-3, the full variable domain reads EPEVTQTPSHQVTQMGQEVILRCVPISNHLYFYWYRQILGQKVEFLVSFYNNEISEKSEIFDDQFSVERPDGSNFTLKIRSTKLEDSAMYFCASAVEALSTQYFGPGTRLTVL.

The CDR3 sequence: CASSVGQAETQYF. In DNA, the CDR3 is TGTGCCAGCAGCGTGGGGCAGGCGGAGACCCAGTACTTC. The chain carries TRBV9 and TRBJ2-5; D might be TRBD1 (5 bases). Germline CDR1 reads SGDLS; CDR2 reads YYNGEE. Trimming took 2 bases from V and 5 from J, leaving 10 bases between them. The length of the CDR3 is 13 residues.

DNA of the CDR3: TGTGCCATCAGTGAGAGGACAGGGGGAAACGCAGATACGCAGTATTTT. It encodes CAISERTGGNADTQYF. The V gene is TRBV10-3, the J gene TRBJ2-3; 10 bases are a match to TRBD1. Germline V gene sequence: CDR1 ENHRY, CDR2 SYGVKD. The junction had 6 bases not matched to a gene; V was cut back by 2 bases and J by 4 bases. This CDR3 spans 16 amino acids.

This clonotype has a handful of counts. J is TRBJ1-2 and V is TRBV29-1; possibly TRBD1 for D (6 bases). Germline lookup yields CDR1 SQVTM and CDR2 ANQGSEA. The CDR3 runs to 13 residues. V was pared by 7 bases and J by 2 bases, with 14 bases between. The DNA of the CDR3 is TGCAGCGCTACGAGGGGGGAGAACTATGGCTACACCTTC. Translated: CSATRGENYGYTF.

The chain employs TRBV20-1 and TRBJ2-5; 8 bases line up with TRBD2. The junction had 9 bases not matched to a gene; V was cut back by 5 bases and J by 7 bases. There are 13 residues in the CDR3. Looked up from germline, CDR1 is DFQATT and CDR2 is SNEGSKA (reference sequence). The CDR3 sequence is CSAYGGGGGTQYF. For the CDR3, the DNA is TGCAGTGCTTACGGGGGGGGCGGAGGGACCCAGTACTTC.

This clonotype was observed a few times. The chain recombines TRBV25-1 with TRBJ2-2; 9 positions match TRBD1. The V and J ends lost 0 bases and 6 bases, in that order; junction bases with no gene match: 5. Germline V lookup: CDR1 MGHDK, CDR2 SYGVNS. CDR3 length: 16 amino acids. The CDR3 sequence is CASSEYGTGLSGELFF. The CDR3 bases are TGTGCCAGCAGTGAATACGGGACAGGGCTCTCCGGGGAGCTGTTTTTT.

The genes are TRBV9 and TRBJ1-2; D not resolved. The CDR3 contains 14 residues. V was clipped by 1 base and J by 2 bases, with 9 bases between them. Looked up from germline, CDR1 is SGDLS and CDR2 is YYNGEE. The DNA of the CDR3 is TGTGCCAGCAGCGTAATGGGGAGGAACTATGGCTACACCTTC. As protein: CASSVMGRNYGYTF. Combining the CDR3 with reference TRBV9 and TRBJ1-2 gives the whole variable domain DSGVTQTPKHLITATGQRVTLRCSPRSGDLSVYWYQQSLDQGLQFLIQYYNGEERAKGNILERFSAQQFPDLHSELNLSSLELGDSALYFCASSVMGRNYGYTFGSGTRLTVV.

The CDR3 region is CASSSGQRNTEAFF. The CDR3 region has the DNA TGTGCCAGCAGTTCCGGACAGAGGAACACTGAAGCTTTCTTT. The rearrangement links TRBV12-3 or TRBV12-4 to TRBJ1-1; D may be TRBD1 (6 bases). V was cut by 4 bases and J by 1 base, with 10 bases left in between. The CDR3 has 14 residues.

This clonotype occurred a few times. This chain connects TRBV27 to TRBJ2-1; 8 bases map to TRBD1. The V gene end was trimmed by 5 bases and the J gene end by 4 bases; junction bases not matched to a gene: 4. The CDR3 consists of 14 residues. Germline-derived CDR1 and CDR2 are MNHEY and SMNVEV (reference sequence). The CDR3 loop is CASSQDRAYNEQFF. The CDR3 DNA follows: TGTGCCAGCAGTCAGGACAGGGCTTACAATGAGCAGTTCTTC.

The V and J genes are TRBV6-1 and TRBJ2-3, with unresolved D. This CDR3 has 15 residues. V dropped 6 bases and J dropped 2 bases, with 15 bases sitting between them. Germline CDR1 reads MNHNS; CDR2 reads SASEGT. The CDR3 here is CASRFYPTNTDTQYF. DNA for the CDR3: TGTGCCAGCAGATTCTACCCTACGAACACAGATACGCAGTATTTT.